Sequencing of this TCR beta chain was carried out in a study of cytomegalovirus exposure and HLA in healthy donors. This CDR3 comprises 15 residues. PCR employed 60 Vbeta and 13 Jbeta primers. Some clones are missing from TCRdb's copy, which holds only in-frame ones; the method was immunoSEQ multiplex PCR. The sample holds around 190,000 clones, around 77% seen once. Study-wide results and caveats: Across all donors, roughly uniform sequencing depth was an assumption of the presence/absence analyses.

As regards this clone: Antigen: not known.

The receptor was isolated from a woman between 25 and 40 years old in good health and CMV-seronegative. Sequencing was performed on PBMCs. The V gene is TRBV21-1, the J gene TRBJ2-2; the listed D gene, TRBD1, was not tested against the DNA. TRBV21-1 is marked as a pseudogene. CDR3 sequence reads: CASSKRQATTGELFF. In nucleotides, the CDR3 is TGTGCCAGCAGCAAAAGACAGGCTACCACCGGGGAGCTGTTTTTT.